This T cell receptor (beta chain) was identified in a study of breast tumors, draining lymph nodes, adjacent tissues. The study, taken as a whole, reports: Luminal-like breast cancer showed significantly greater tumor-nontumor repertoire similarity than basal-like breast cancer did. Data only fit, rather than demonstrated, lymph node origin of most tumor T cells. Tumors had less TCR diversity than lymph nodes, more than nontumor tissue.

Via MiXCR, TCRdb re-called the multiplex PCR reads, giving one row per CDR3 protein. The data hold some 170,000 distinct CDR3 sequences, with more than 25% observed a single time. Samples came from axillary lymph nodes draining the breast cancer. This clonotype was seen a handful of times. The antigen is undetermined. Germline assignment: CDR1 MNHEY and CDR2 SVGAGI. V dropped 5 bases and J dropped 5; count of bases not matched to a gene: 11. The CDR3 length is 15 residues. The sample was axillary lymph node tissue. The chain combines TRBV6-5 with TRBJ2-5, with 7 nucleotides matching TRBD1. This TCR came from a female donor with breast cancer. Some clones in this sample may be carry-over from other donors' samples. CDR3: CASSHAQGVGETQYF. The CDR3 nucleotides read TGTGCCAGCAGTCACGCGCAGGGGGTGGGCGAGACCCAGTACTTC.